The source of this T cell receptor beta chain is a study of CD8 T cells in ankylosing spondylitis. General study points: Relatively scarce in peripheral blood, disease-linked clones were CD8+. A TCR beta motif of under 10 highly homologous variants seemed to mark ankylosing spondylitis blood.

This clonotype was detected a few times. The antigen is not known. With molecular barcodes, quantitative 5'-RACE was used to make the TCR beta libraries. TCRdb reprocessed the 5' RACE reads via MiXCR and lists one record per CDR3 protein. The repertoire holds 750,000 to 850,000 distinct CDR3 sequences, with 12% as singletons. The CDR3 loop spans 16 amino acids. Germline CDR1 and CDR2: DFQATT and SNEGSKA (reference sequence). V lost 0 bases to trimming and J lost 4 bases; unmatched junction nucleotides: 6. The chain carries TRBV20-1 and TRBJ2-3; 11 positions agree with TRBD2. The clonotype originates from a male donor with ankylosing spondylitis. Sequenced: blood, either unsorted or a sorted T cell fraction (not recorded which). This chain's CDR3 is CSARDPLAGGPDTQYF. The CDR3 nucleotides are TGCAGTGCTAGAGACCCCCTAGCGGGAGGCCCAGATACGCAGTATTTT.